This entry lists 8 T cell receptor beta chains sequenced from one sample in a study of blood T cell repertoires in COVID-19. Sequencing used immunoSEQ multiplex PCR; TCRdb keeps in-frame clones, though not all of them. The table has just over 250,000 clones, 88% seen once. The sequenced sample consisted of peripheral blood. Receptor source: a woman aged 70-85 years with COVID-19, enrolled during active disease.

This clone has a handful of counts. Other DNA sequences of this sample code for an identical CDR3. The chain uses TRBV7-3 and TRBJ2-5; possible D gene TRBD1, 5 bases. The CDR3 is 13 amino acids. V was cut by 1 base and J by 2 bases, with 5 bases left in between. Germline lookup yields CDR1 SGHTA and CDR2 FQGTGA. CDR3 coding DNA: TGTGCCAGCAGCTTAAGACAGCAAGAGACCCAGTACTTC. Its protein product is CASSLRQQETQYF.

The chain has TRBV7-2 and TRBJ1-1; D possibly corresponds to TRBD1 (5 bases). The CDR3 spans 14 residues. V lost 5 bases, J lost 1 base, and 11 bases lay in between. CDR1 is SGHTA and CDR2 is FQGNSA in the germline V gene. CDR3 nucleotides: TGTGCCAGCAGCACCGACAGACCGAACACTGAAGCTTTCTTT. Translating it yields CASSTDRPNTEAFF.

The genes are TRBV7-3 and TRBJ1-1, with a tentative D call TRBD1 (6 bases). CDR1 SGHTA and CDR2 FQGTGA come from the germline V gene. The ends were cut back, 3 bases at V and 4 bases at J, with 9 bases in the middle. The CDR3 loop spans 13 amino acids. The CDR3 here is CASSFADSTEAFF. The CDR3 coding sequence is TGTGCCAGCAGCTTCGCGGACAGCACTGAAGCTTTCTTT.

With regard to this clone: Germline is not matched at one junction end, which may reflect a read error. The chain carries TRBV12-5 and TRBJ1-1; 8 bases line up with TRBD1. Per the germline V gene, CDR1 is LGHNT and CDR2 is FRNRAP. This CDR3 region has 17 residues. The CDR3 spells CASGFYLQGDGPTGAFF. In DNA, the CDR3 is TGTGCTAGTGGTTTTTACTTACAGGGGGACGGCCCAACTGGAGCTTTCTTT.

This chain joins TRBV5-1 and TRBJ2-5, with a possible D match to TRBD2 (5 bases). The germline CDR1 and CDR2 sequences are SGHRS and YFSETQ. The germline V and J ends were trimmed by 5 bases and 3 bases, with 17 bases remaining between them. CDR3 length: 15 amino acids. CDR3 bases: TGCGCCAGCAGATCGGGGTTGGGTGCCGAAGAGACCCAGTACTTC. Its translation: CASRSGLGAEETQYF. Using reference TRBV5-1 and TRBJ2-5 for the parts outside the CDR3, the full variable domain is KAGVTQTPRYLIKTRGQQVTLSCSPISGHRSVSWYQQTPGQGLQFLFEYFSETQRNKGNFPGRFSGRQFSNSRSEMNVSTLELGDSALYLCASRSGLGAEETQYFGPGTRLLVL.

The chain has TRBV6-5 and TRBJ2-1; 7 positions agree with TRBD1. CDR1 is MNHEY, CDR2 SVGAGI, per germline. The J segment lost 9 bases and the V segment lost 6 bases, leaving 8 bases of the junction unmatched. The CDR3 is made up of 13 amino acids. The CDR3: CASSPQGYSEQFF. The CDR3 DNA follows: TGTGCCAGCAGCCCACAGGGGTATAGTGAGCAGTTCTTC.

This chain uses TRBV5-1 with TRBJ2-2; 7 positions match TRBD2. CDR1 is SGHRS and CDR2 is YFSETQ in the germline V gene. CDR3 length equals 16 residues. J lost 4 bases, V lost 1 base, and 7 bases had no gene match. The CDR3 is CASSLRAGVGTGELFF. DNA for the CDR3: TGCGCCAGCAGCTTGAGGGCGGGAGTTGGCACCGGGGAGCTGTTTTTT.

The chain is built from TRBV5-1 and TRBJ2-3; possibly TRBD2 for D (5 bases). Looked up from germline, CDR1 is SGHRS and CDR2 is YFSETQ. V was pared by 2 bases and J by 2 bases, with 9 bases between. The CDR3 loop spans 14 amino acids. CDR3: CASSFSENTDTQYF. Here the CDR3 DNA reads TGCGCCAGCAGCTTTAGCGAGAACACAGATACGCAGTATTTT.